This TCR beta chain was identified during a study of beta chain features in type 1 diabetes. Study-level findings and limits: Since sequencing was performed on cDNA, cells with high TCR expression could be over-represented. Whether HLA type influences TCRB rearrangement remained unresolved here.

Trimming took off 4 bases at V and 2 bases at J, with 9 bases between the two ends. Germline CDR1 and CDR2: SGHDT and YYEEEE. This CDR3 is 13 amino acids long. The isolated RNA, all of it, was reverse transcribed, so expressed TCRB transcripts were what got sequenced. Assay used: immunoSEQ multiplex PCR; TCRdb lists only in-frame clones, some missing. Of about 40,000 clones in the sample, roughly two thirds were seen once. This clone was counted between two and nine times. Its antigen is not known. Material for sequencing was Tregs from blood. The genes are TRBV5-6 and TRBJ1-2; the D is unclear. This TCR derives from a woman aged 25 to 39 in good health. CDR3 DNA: TGTGCCAGCAGCCCACGAGGGAACTATGGCTACACCTTC. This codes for CASSPRGNYGYTF.